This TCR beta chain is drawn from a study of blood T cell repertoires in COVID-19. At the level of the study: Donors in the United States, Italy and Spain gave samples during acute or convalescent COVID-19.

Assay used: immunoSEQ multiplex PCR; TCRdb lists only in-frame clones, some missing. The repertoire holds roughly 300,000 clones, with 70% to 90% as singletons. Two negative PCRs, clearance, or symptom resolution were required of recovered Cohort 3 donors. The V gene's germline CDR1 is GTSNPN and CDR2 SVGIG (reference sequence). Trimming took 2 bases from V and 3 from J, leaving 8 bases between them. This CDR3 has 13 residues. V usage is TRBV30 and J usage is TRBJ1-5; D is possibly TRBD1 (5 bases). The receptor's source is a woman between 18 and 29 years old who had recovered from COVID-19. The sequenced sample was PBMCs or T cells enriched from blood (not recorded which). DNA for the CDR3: TGTGCCTGGAGTTCTGGGGCCAATCAGCCCCAGCATTTT. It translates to CAWSSGANQPQHF.